These T cell receptor beta chains were read from a single sample in a study of OX40 agonist ivuxolimab in advanced cancers. The data were produced by immunoSEQ multiplex PCR, yet TCRdb's version contains in-frame clones alone and is incomplete. This table has tens of thousands of clones, roughly 90% appearing once. Here the sequenced sample was CD4+ or CD8+ T cells sorted from blood, taken in a trial of the OX40 agonist ivuxolimab. The receptor source for this set is an adult with an advanced solid tumor such as melanoma, head and neck, liver or kidney cancer. CDR3s include the opening cysteine and the closing phenylalanine or tryptophan. A D gene is named only where the DNA matches it firmly. A row's size may be missing; if present it is once, few, many or a size class.

j_call d_call clone_size v_call cdr3_aa cdr3_nt
TRBJ2-2 TRBD2 few TRBV11-2 CASRTSGRDTGELFF TGTGCCAGCAGAACTAGCGGGAGGGATACCGGGGAGCTGTTTTTT
TRBJ2-1 TRBD1 once TRBV19 CASRPDRGPYNEQFF TGTGCCAGTAGACCGGACAGGGGGCCGTACAATGAGCAGTTCTTC
TRBJ2-5 NA NA TRBV7-8 CASSDPGGPQETQYF TGTGCCAGCAGCGATCCCGGGGGGCCTCAAGAGACCCAGTACTTC
TRBJ2-1 TRBD2 NA TRBV18 CASSPLADYYNEQFF TGTGCCAGCTCACCCCTAGCGGACTACTACAATGAGCAGTTCTTC
TRBJ1-6 NA NA TRBV28 CASSLRGVGNSPLHF TGTGCCAGCAGTTTGCGAGGGGTTGGGAATTCACCCCTCCACTTT
TRBJ2-7 NA NA TRBV28 CATEGGYEQYF TGTGCAACAGAGGGGGGCTACGAGCAGTACTTC
TRBJ2-1 NA NA TRBV19 CASSVLANGQNEQFF TGTGCCAGTAGTGTCCTAGCGAATGGCCAGAATGAGCAGTTCTTC
TRBJ1-1 NA NA TRBV19 CASSIVEGRATEAFF TGTGCCAGTAGTATAGTGGAGGGTAGGGCGACTGAAGCTTTCTTT
TRBJ2-1 NA NA TRBV9 CASSPSRLGNEQFF TGTGCCAGCAGCCCATCACGGCTAGGGAATGAGCAGTTCTTC
TRBJ2-6 NA NA TRBV10-2 CASSSGTGDSGANVLTF TGCGCCAGCAGCTCCGGGACGGGGGACTCTGGGGCCAACGTCCTGACTTTC
TRBJ2-7 TRBD2 NA TRBV6-5 CASRFGGSEQYF TGTGCCAGCAGATTCGGCGGGAGCGAGCAGTACTTC
TRBJ1-1 TRBD1 NA TRBV7-3 CASSRTGGKAEAFF TGTGCCAGCAGCCGGACAGGGGGGAAGGCTGAAGCTTTCTTT
TRBJ1-1 NA NA TRBV6-6 CASSYPEGTEAFF TGTGCCAGCAGTTACCCCGAGGGGACTGAAGCTTTCTTT
TRBJ2-2 TRBD2 NA TRBV28 CASRSGGADGELFF TGTGCCAGCAGGTCGGGGGGGGCGGACGGGGAGCTGTTTTTT
TRBJ1-2 NA NA TRBV7-2 CASSLVGQQPNYGYTF TGTGCCAGCAGCTTAGTAGGTCAACAACCTAACTATGGCTACACCTTC
TRBJ2-2 TRBD1 NA TRBV7-8 CASSLRDRGRGYTGELFF TGTGCCAGCAGCCTCAGGGACAGGGGGCGCGGTTACACCGGGGAGCTGTTTTTT
TRBJ1-3 TRBD1 NA TRBV2 CATGTGALSGNTIYF TGTGCCACCGGGACAGGAGCCCTCTCTGGAAACACCATATATTTT
TRBJ2-7 TRBD1 NA TRBV7-9 CASSLGDRVSSYEQYF TGTGCCAGCAGCTTAGGGGACAGGGTGAGCTCCTACGAGCAGTACTTC
TRBJ2-5 TRBD2 NA TRBV4-2 CASSQDTRAGARETQYF TGTGCCAGCAGCCAAGATACGAGAGCGGGAGCTCGGGAGACCCAGTACTTC